This TCR beta chain was sequenced in a study of blood T cell repertoires in COVID-19. Overall study context: Samples came from the United States, Italy and Spain, spanning acute and convalescent COVID-19. PBMCs, B-cell-depleted T cells, or T cells were the source of the cDNA or gDNA that made up the material.

Authors' analysis steps: How many nucleated cells were present was estimated from reference gene primer amplification. Sequencing used immunoSEQ multiplex PCR; TCRdb keeps in-frame clones, though not all of them. V and J calls and clone size are those listed in that table; D and trimming were worked out from the DNA. This repertoire shows about 320,000 clones, around 90% found once; its top ten account for roughly 2.5%. Participant age was about 18 to 89 years, and participants resided in 24 US areas. The CDR3 runs 15 residues. The ends lost 4 bases at V and 8 bases at J; junction bases unmatched: 6. CDR1 and CDR2 (germline): MGHDK, SYGVNS.

The chain couples TRBV25-1 to TRBJ1-5; TRBD1 aligns across 12 bases. The TCR was taken from a man in his 60s who had recovered from COVID-19. Sequencing was done on a sample of PBMCs or T cells enriched from blood (not recorded which). The CDR3 coding sequence is TGTGCCAGCAGTGCGGGGACAGGGGGCTCCGAGCCCCAGCATTTT. The encoded protein is CASSAGTGGSEPQHF. Full variable domain (outside the CDR3, taken from reference TRBV25-1 and TRBJ1-5): EADIYQTPRYLVIGTGKKITLECSQTMGHDKMYWYQQDPGMELHLIHYSYGVNSTEKGDLSSESTVSRIRTEHFPLTLESARPSHTSQYLCASSAGTGGSEPQHFGDGTRLSIL.